Described below is a single T cell receptor (beta chain) sequence and its context. The germline gives CDR1 SGHTA, CDR2 FQGTGA. The length of the CDR3 is 16 residues. The V end was cut by 5 bases, the J end by 4 bases, with 20 bases between. The data were obtained in a study of blood T cell repertoires in COVID-19. Study details: PBMCs, B-cell-depleted T cells, or T cells were the source of the cDNA or gDNA that made up the material.

Per the study methods: Amplified reference gene primers provided the basis for estimating nucleated cell counts. Repertoires were generated with immunoSEQ multiplex PCR, while TCRdb's copy carries only in-frame clones and drops some. V and J calls and clone size come straight from that table; D and trimming were deduced from the DNA. The sample lists 64,000 or so clones; just over 85% were seen once. The TCR comes from a man aged 40-50 years with acute or convalescent COVID-19. The sample comprised peripheral blood. The rearrangement links TRBV7-3 to TRBJ1-2; weak D call: TRBD1 (5 bases). CDR3 DNA sequence: TGTGCCAGCAGCCCCCGGGGGAGAGGGGAGATCTATGGCTACACCTTC. This gives the protein CASSPRGRGEIYGYTF.